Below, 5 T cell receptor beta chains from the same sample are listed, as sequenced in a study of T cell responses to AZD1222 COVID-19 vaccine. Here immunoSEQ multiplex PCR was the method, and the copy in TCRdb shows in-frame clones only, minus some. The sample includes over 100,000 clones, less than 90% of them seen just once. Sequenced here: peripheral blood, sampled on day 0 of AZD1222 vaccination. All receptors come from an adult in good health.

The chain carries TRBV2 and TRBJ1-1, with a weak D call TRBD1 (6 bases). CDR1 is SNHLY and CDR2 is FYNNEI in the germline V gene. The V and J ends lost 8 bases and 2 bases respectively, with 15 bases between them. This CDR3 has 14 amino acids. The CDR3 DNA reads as TGTGCCAGCTCCGCGGGACACGGAAACACTGAAGCTTTCTTT. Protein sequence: CASSAGHGNTEAFF.

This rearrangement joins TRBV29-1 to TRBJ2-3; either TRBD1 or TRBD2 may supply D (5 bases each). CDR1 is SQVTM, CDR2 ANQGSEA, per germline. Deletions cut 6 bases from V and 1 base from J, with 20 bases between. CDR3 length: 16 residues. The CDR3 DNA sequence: TGCAGCGTCTTCCGGGGCCGACTCCTCCGCACAGATACGCAGTATTTT. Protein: CSVFRGRLLRTDTQYF.

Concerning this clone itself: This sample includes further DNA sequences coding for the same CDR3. The CDR3 reads CASSLWDEQYF. CDR3 DNA: TGTGCCAGCAGCTTATGGGACGAGCAGTACTTC. The chain uses TRBV11-3 and TRBJ2-7; D unresolved. Between the trimmed V and J ends, which lost 2 bases and 5 bases, there was a span of 4 bases. From germline, CDR1 is SGHNT and CDR2 YENEEA. CDR3 length: 11 residues. The entire variable domain, with the rest obtained from reference TRBV11-3 and TRBJ2-7, is as follows: EAGVVQSPRYKIIEKKQPVAFWCNPISGHNTLYWYLQNLGQGPELLIRYENEEAVDDSQLPKDRFSAERLKGVDSTLKIQPAELGDSAVYLCASSLWDEQYFGPGTRLTVT.

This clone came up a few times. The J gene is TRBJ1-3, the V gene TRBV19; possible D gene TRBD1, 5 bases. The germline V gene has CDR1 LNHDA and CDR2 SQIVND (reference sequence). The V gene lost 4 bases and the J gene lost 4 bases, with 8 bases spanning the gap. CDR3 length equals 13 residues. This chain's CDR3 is CASSKGSGNTIYF. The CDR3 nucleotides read TGTGCCAGTAGTAAGGGGTCAGGAAACACCATATATTTT.

CDR3 in DNA: TGTGCCAGCAGTGCGGTGACAGGGGGCAGACAGCCCCAGCATTTT. This codes for CASSAVTGGRQPQHF. The genes are TRBV2 and TRBJ1-5, with 10 bases that match TRBD1. Germline V lookup: CDR1 SNHLY, CDR2 FYNNEI. Trimming cost V 4 bases and J 7 bases; bases outside gene matches: 7. This CDR3 has 15 amino acids.